The rows below give T cell receptor beta chains drawn from one sample of a study of shared clonotypes between healthy human individuals. Profiling relied on immunoSEQ multiplex PCR, and the TCRdb table lists in-frame clones only, not all of them. Altogether roughly 770,000 clones are present, about 96% being singletons, with the ten largest covering less than 0.25%. The sample consisted of naive CD8+ T cells sorted from blood. Receptors originate from a man between 25 and 39 years old in good health. Each CDR3 is given with its conserved first and last residue. Fields, in order: CDR3 DNA, CDR3 protein, J gene, V gene, clone size, D gene. D genes are given only for firm matches. Part of the rows lack a size; the others show once, few, many or a class for expanded clones.

cdr3_nt: TGTGCCAGCAGCTTACTAGGACAGGGCCTTTCTTGGGAGACCCAGTACTTC; cdr3_aa: CASSLLGQGLSWETQYF; j_call: TRBJ2-5; v_call: TRBV11-2; clone_size: NA; d_call: TRBD1
cdr3_nt: TGTGCCAGCAGTGAAGCAATCAGGCCCTTCTCCTACGAGCAGTACTTC; cdr3_aa: CASSEAIRPFSYEQYF; j_call: TRBJ2-7; v_call: TRBV6-1; clone_size: NA; d_call: NA
cdr3_nt: TGTGCCAGCAGTACGGCAGGAGGGTACAATGAGCAGTTCTTC; cdr3_aa: CASSTAGGYNEQFF; j_call: TRBJ2-1; v_call: TRBV25-1; clone_size: NA; d_call: NA
cdr3_nt: TGTGCCAGCAGCGGGAAGGGGACAGGGGATGAAAAACTGTTTTTT; cdr3_aa: CASSGKGTGDEKLFF; j_call: TRBJ1-4; v_call: TRBV27; clone_size: once; d_call: TRBD1
cdr3_nt: TGTGCCAGCAGCTTTAGTACTCAGCCCCAGCATTTT; cdr3_aa: CASSFSTQPQHF; j_call: TRBJ1-5; v_call: TRBV5-6; clone_size: NA; d_call: NA
cdr3_nt: TGTGCCAGCAGCACCCAACAGGGGGCCGGGGAGCTGTTTTTT; cdr3_aa: CASSTQQGAGELFF; j_call: TRBJ2-2; v_call: TRBV7-9; clone_size: NA; d_call: TRBD1
cdr3_nt: TGTGCCAGCAGTTCACCCCGGACTAGCGGCCAAGAGACCCAGTACTTC; cdr3_aa: CASSSPRTSGQETQYF; j_call: TRBJ2-5; v_call: TRBV28; clone_size: NA; d_call: TRBD2
cdr3_nt: TGTGCCAGCAGCGTAGGGCAGTCCCCTAACTATGGCTACACCTTC; cdr3_aa: CASSVGQSPNYGYTF; j_call: TRBJ1-2; v_call: TRBV9; clone_size: NA; d_call: NA
cdr3_nt: TGTGCCAGCAGTCAATTCGGGACGGACAAGGATTTT; cdr3_aa: CASSQFGTDKDF; j_call: TRBJ1-3; v_call: TRBV7-9; clone_size: NA; d_call: NA
cdr3_nt: TGTGCCAGCAGCTTCGGGACTCCGACCTATGGCTACACCTTC; cdr3_aa: CASSFGTPTYGYTF; j_call: TRBJ1-2; v_call: TRBV5-6; clone_size: once; d_call: NA
cdr3_nt: TGCGCCAGCAGCACCGGGACAGGGTTAGTGTACGAGCAGTACTTC; cdr3_aa: CASSTGTGLVYEQYF; j_call: TRBJ2-7; v_call: TRBV5-1; clone_size: NA; d_call: TRBD1
cdr3_nt: TGTGCCAGCCTTGGGGGCTACACCGGGGAGCTGTTTTTT; cdr3_aa: CASLGGYTGELFF; j_call: TRBJ2-2; v_call: TRBV2; clone_size: NA; d_call: NA
cdr3_nt: TGCAGCGCCGTAGCGGGAGGGTATTACGAGCAGTACTTC; cdr3_aa: CSAVAGGYYEQYF; j_call: TRBJ2-7; v_call: TRBV29-1; clone_size: NA; d_call: TRBD2
cdr3_nt: TGTGCCAGCAGCTTAGAGTGGGACCAAGAGACCCAGTACTTC; cdr3_aa: CASSLEWDQETQYF; j_call: TRBJ2-5; v_call: TRBV7-9; clone_size: NA; d_call: NA
cdr3_nt: TGTGCCAGCAGTCCTCAGGGGGAGTTCCCTGAAGCTTTCTTT; cdr3_aa: CASSPQGEFPEAFF; j_call: TRBJ1-1; v_call: TRBV28; clone_size: NA; d_call: TRBD1
cdr3_nt: TGTGCCAGTAGACCCCTTGGGACTAGCGGGTTATACAATGAGCAGTTCTTC; cdr3_aa: CASRPLGTSGLYNEQFF; j_call: TRBJ2-1; v_call: TRBV19; clone_size: NA; d_call: TRBD2
cdr3_nt: TGTGCCAGTAGTTCAAGGGGAGGGGCTCGGAATGAGCAGTTCTTC; cdr3_aa: CASSSRGGARNEQFF; j_call: TRBJ2-1; v_call: TRBV19; clone_size: NA; d_call: TRBD2
cdr3_nt: TGTGCCAGCAGCTCAGGGTTCCATGAAAAACTGTTTTTT; cdr3_aa: CASSSGFHEKLFF; j_call: TRBJ1-4; v_call: TRBV7-6; clone_size: once; d_call: NA
cdr3_nt: TGTGCCAGTAGTGCAGGGAGTGGCTACACCTTC; cdr3_aa: CASSAGSGYTF; j_call: TRBJ1-2; v_call: TRBV19; clone_size: NA; d_call: NA
cdr3_nt: TGTGCCAGCAGCCAAGATCCAGGTACCGAGCAGTACTTC; cdr3_aa: CASSQDPGTEQYF; j_call: TRBJ2-7; v_call: TRBV14; clone_size: NA; d_call: NA
cdr3_nt: TGTGCCAGCAGTTTGGGTAGGGGTGGTCAGCCCCAGCATTTT; cdr3_aa: CASSLGRGGQPQHF; j_call: TRBJ1-5; v_call: TRBV6-5; clone_size: NA; d_call: NA